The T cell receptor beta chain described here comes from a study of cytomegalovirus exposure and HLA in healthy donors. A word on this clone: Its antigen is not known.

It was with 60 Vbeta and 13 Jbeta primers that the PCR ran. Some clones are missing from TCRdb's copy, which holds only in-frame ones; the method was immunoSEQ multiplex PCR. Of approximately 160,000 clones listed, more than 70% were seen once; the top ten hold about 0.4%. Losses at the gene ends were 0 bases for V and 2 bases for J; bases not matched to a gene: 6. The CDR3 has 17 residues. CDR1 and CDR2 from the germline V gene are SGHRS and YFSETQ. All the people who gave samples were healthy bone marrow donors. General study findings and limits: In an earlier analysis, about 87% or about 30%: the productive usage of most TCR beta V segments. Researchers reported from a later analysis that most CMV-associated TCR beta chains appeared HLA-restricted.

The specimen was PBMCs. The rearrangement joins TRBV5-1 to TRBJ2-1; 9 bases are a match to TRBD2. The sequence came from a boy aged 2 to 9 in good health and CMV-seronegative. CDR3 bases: TGCGCCAGCAGCTTGGCTGTGACTAGCGGAACCTACAATGAGCAGTTCTTC. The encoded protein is CASSLAVTSGTYNEQFF.